This TCR beta chain emerged from a study of OX40 agonist ivuxolimab in advanced cancers. At the level of the study: The study gave patients intravenous ivuxolimab at 0.01 to 10 mg/kg every 2 weeks.

On this clone itself: The antigen remains unidentified.

Findings and limits, study-wide: A proportion of nonresponders additionally exhibited low normalized T-cell clonal expansion. CD4+ and CD8+ blood T cells expanded clonally by week 6 at 0.1 to 3.0 mg/kg. Average numbers of expanded clones were greater in CD8+ T cells than in CD4+.

CDR3 length: 15 amino acids. Per the germline V gene, CDR1 is MRHNA and CDR2 is SNTAGT. Trimming pared 4 bases from V and 1 base from J, leaving 12 bases between. Libraries were prepared by immunoSEQ multiplex PCR; TCRdb keeps only in-frame clonotypes and omits some of them. In the table there are under 90,000 clones, 75% to 90% of which are singletons. This chain connects TRBV6-4 to TRBJ2-3; D gene uncertain. The receptor was derived from an adult with an advanced solid tumor such as melanoma, head and neck, liver or kidney cancer. The material sequenced was CD4+ or CD8+ T cells sorted from blood, taken in a trial of the OX40 agonist ivuxolimab. This CDR3 reads CASSGEYSGTDTQYF. The CDR3, as DNA: TGTGCCAGCAGTGGGGAATACTCGGGCACAGATACGCAGTATTTT.